The clone carrying this T cell receptor (beta chain) has at least ten counts. Its antigen is not identified. This entry belongs to a study of blood T cells in healthy people across ages. Broader study findings: PBMCs left unsorted prevented a conclusive naive versus antigen-experienced comparison. Diversity was higher, and naive CD4+ cells more numerous, in long-lived donors than in aged donors. Observed TCR beta diversity showed a strong correlation with the percentage of naive T cells as measured by flow cytometry.

A J-beta primer mix and a sample-barcoded 5' primer were used in a second PCR of roughly 7 to 12 cycles. TCRdb used MiXCR to reprocess the 5' RACE reads, holding one entry per CDR3 protein. Among some 880,000 distinct CDR3 sequences listed, about 34% were seen once. Each sample provided at least 6 micrograms of extracted total RNA. V was shortened by 0 bases and J by 8 bases, with 18 bases between the two germline ends. Germline CDR1 SGHRS, CDR2 YFSETQ. The CDR3 runs to 16 residues. What was sequenced was blood. The sequence was obtained from a man younger than 30 in good health. The V and J genes are TRBV5-1 and TRBJ2-1; D is perhaps TRBD1 or TRBD2 (6 bases each). The CDR3 DNA is TGCGCCAGCAGCTTGGCGATGGGGGGCGTCACAGATGAGCAGTTCTTC. As protein: CASSLAMGGVTDEQFF. Full variable domain (missing parts from reference TRBV5-1 and TRBJ2-1): KAGVTQTPRYLIKTRGQQVTLSCSPISGHRSVSWYQQTPGQGLQFLFEYFSETQRNKGNFPGRFSGRQFSNSRSEMNVSTLELGDSALYLCASSLAMGGVTDEQFFGPGTRLTVL.